This T cell receptor beta chain derives from a study of blood T cell repertoires in COVID-19. Only in-frame clones appear in the TCRdb table, and some are missing; sequencing was by immunoSEQ multiplex PCR. Seen here are 180,000 or so clones, under 90% observed once, and the top ten hold 13% to 15%. The CDR3 runs 18 residues. With 4 bases removed from V and 1 base from J, the gap between germline ends came to 22 bases. In germline, CDR1 is KGHSH, CDR2 LQKENI. Sequences were obtained from peripheral blood. The chain uses TRBV18 and TRBJ1-1; D may be TRBD1 (5 bases). The sequence was obtained from a woman in her 70s with COVID-19, enrolled during active disease. CDR3 region: CASSLQGAGVRRNTEAFF. The CDR3, as DNA: TGTGCCAGCTCACTCCAGGGAGCGGGGGTCCGGAGGAACACTGAAGCTTTCTTT.